One and the same sample provided the 20 T cell receptor beta chains below, sequenced in a study of cytomegalovirus exposure and HLA in healthy donors. Primers included in the PCR were 60 Vbeta and 13 Jbeta primers. Repertoires were generated with immunoSEQ multiplex PCR, while TCRdb's copy carries only in-frame clones and drops some. The sample includes about 110,000 clones, around 69% of them seen just once. The sequencing input was PBMCs. The source is a man younger than 35 in good health and CMV-seronegative.

The chain combines TRBV27 with TRBJ2-3, with 8 nucleotides matching TRBD1. CDR1 MNHEY and CDR2 SMNVEV come from the germline V gene (reference sequence). The CDR3 is 15 residues long. Trimming cost V 6 bases and J 2 bases; bases outside gene matches: 7. The CDR3 coding sequence is TGTGCCAGCAGCACTGGGACAGGTAACACAGATACGCAGTATTTT. Translating it yields CASSTGTGNTDTQYF.

This clone has a handful of counts. The chain combines TRBV4-2 with TRBJ1-1; D is unclear. Germline V gene sequence: CDR1 LGHNA, CDR2 YNFKEQ. The length of the CDR3 is 16 residues. V was clipped by 4 bases and J by 0 bases, with 15 bases between them. CDR3: CASSRRTGRLNTEAFF. CDR3 DNA sequence: TGTGCCAGCAGCCGTCGTACGGGGAGGCTGAACACTGAAGCTTTCTTT.

The chain is built from TRBV7-8 and TRBJ1-5; D not resolved. V shed 5 bases and J shed 1 base, with 12 bases lying between them. The CDR3 sequence is 15 residues long. Germline-derived CDR1 and CDR2 are SGHVS and FQNEAQ. The CDR3 sequence: CASSPLGRSNQPQHF. CDR3 nucleotide sequence: TGTGCCAGCAGCCCCCTCGGGAGGAGCAATCAGCCCCAGCATTTT. Based on the CDR3 plus reference TRBV7-8 and TRBJ1-5, the full variable domain is GAGVSQSPRYKVAKRGQDVALRCDPISGHVSLFWYQQALGQGPEFLTYFQNEAQLDKSGLPSDRFFAERPEGSVSTLKIQRTQQEDSAVYLCASSPLGRSNQPQHFGDGTRLSIL.

The V and J genes are TRBV7-9 and TRBJ2-1; possibly TRBD1 for D (5 bases). V was trimmed by 5 bases and J by 5 bases, leaving 10 bases between them. Germline values: CDR1 SEHNR, CDR2 FQNEAQ (reference sequence). The CDR3 has 13 amino acids. This CDR3 is CASSQTANNEQFF. The DNA of the CDR3 is TGTGCCAGCAGCCAGACAGCGAACAATGAGCAGTTCTTC.

This chain links TRBV6-4 with TRBJ2-7; 8 bases are a match to TRBD1. The V gene's germline CDR1 is MRHNA and CDR2 SNTAGT. J lost 4 bases, V lost 7 bases, and 9 bases had no gene match. The CDR3 has 14 residues. The CDR3 DNA reads TGTGCCAGCACTCACAGGGGGTTTCCTTACGAGCAGTACTTC. Translating gives CASTHRGFPYEQYF.

This clone was recorded a few times. This rearrangement joins TRBV9 to TRBJ2-3; weak D call: TRBD1 (6 bases). The V and J ends lost 7 bases and 6 bases respectively, with 24 bases between them. The CDR3 consists of 16 residues. Germline V gene data show CDR1 as SGDLS and CDR2 as YYNGEE. CDR3 region: CASGPGSGTHMDTQYF. CDR3 nucleotide sequence: TGTGCCAGCGGGCCAGGATCAGGGACACACATGGATACGCAGTATTTT.

This chain joins TRBV4-1 and TRBJ2-7, with 8 bases aligning to TRBD2. The CDR3 has 14 residues. V shed 1 base and J 5 bases; nucleotides not matched to a gene: 4. The germline gives CDR1 MGHRA, CDR2 YSYEKL. CDR3 in DNA: TGCGCCAGCAGCCAAGTGGGGGGACTAGACGAGCAGTACTTC. Protein product: CASSQVGGLDEQYF.

This clone was recorded a few times. The gene calls are TRBV10-3 and TRBJ2-7, with 7 nucleotides matching TRBD2. The CDR3 length is 14 residues. The trim removed 2 bases at V and 2 bases at J, leaving 3 bases unmatched. The germline V gene has CDR1 ENHRY and CDR2 SYGVKD. The CDR3 DNA reads TGTGCCATCAGTGAGGGGGCGGGGGCCTACGAGCAGTACTTC. Residues: CAISEGAGAYEQYF.

This chain joins TRBV5-1 and TRBJ2-1; D perhaps matches TRBD2 (5 bases). The CDR3 loop spans 15 amino acids. CDR1 and CDR2 from the germline V gene are SGHRS and YFSETQ. V was cut by 4 bases and J by 0 bases, with 11 bases left in between. This chain's CDR3 is CASSPEVSSYNEQFF. CDR3 bases: TGCGCCAGCAGCCCGGAGGTGAGCTCCTACAATGAGCAGTTCTTC. The variable domain in full, with the rest retrieved from reference TRBV5-1 and TRBJ2-1, is KAGVTQTPRYLIKTRGQQVTLSCSPISGHRSVSWYQQTPGQGLQFLFEYFSETQRNKGNFPGRFSGRQFSNSRSEMNVSTLELGDSALYLCASSPEVSSYNEQFFGPGTRLTVL.

To note about this clone: Other nucleotide sequences from this sample produce the same CDR3. The chain uses TRBV4-3 and TRBJ2-7; D is perhaps TRBD2 (5 bases). The CDR3 has 13 residues. The germline CDR1 and CDR2 sequences are LGHNA and YSLEER. V lost 0 bases and J 3 bases, leaving 6 bases between the germline ends. CDR3: CASSQDRGYEQYF. The CDR3 DNA is TGCGCCAGCAGCCAAGATCGGGGCTACGAGCAGTACTTC.

The chain uses TRBV4-1 and TRBJ2-5; tentative D call: TRBD2 (6 bases). Germline CDR1 is MGHRA and CDR2 is YSYEKL. The CDR3 is made up of 16 amino acids. The V end lost 0 bases, the J end lost 0 bases, and 11 bases lay between the germline ends. CDR3 amino acids: CASSQDPGLYQETQYF. The CDR3 coding sequence is TGCGCCAGCAGCCAAGACCCGGGACTCTACCAAGAGACCCAGTACTTC.

The chain is built from TRBV7-9 and TRBJ2-5; D unclear. Looked up from germline, CDR1 is SEHNR and CDR2 is FQNEAQ (reference sequence). Between the trimmed V and J ends, which lost 1 base and 11 bases, there was a span of 17 bases. The CDR3 contains 14 residues. In DNA, the CDR3 is TGTGCCAGCAGCTTAGGTCAGTCCCGTCCTCAGCAGTACTTC. This sequence encodes CASSLGQSRPQQYF.

The chain links TRBV9 to TRBJ2-7; 7 nucleotides match TRBD1. The CDR3 covers 15 residues. CDR1 and CDR2 (germline): SGDLS, YYNGEE. V was pared by 1 base and J by 5 bases, with 9 bases of the junction left unmatched. The CDR3 DNA sequence: TGTGCCAGCAGCGTACAGGGGGTGGGGCGAGACGAGCAGTACTTC. Encoded protein: CASSVQGVGRDEQYF.

The chain links TRBV28 to TRBJ1-2, with 7 nucleotides matching TRBD1. This CDR3 comprises 16 residues. Germline V gene sequence: CDR1 MDHEN, CDR2 SYDVKM. V shed 6 bases and J 6 bases; nucleotides not matched to a gene: 16. The CDR3 reads CASSPPGAQGRDGYTF. CDR3 DNA sequence: TGTGCCAGCAGCCCCCCGGGTGCACAGGGGCGGGATGGCTACACCTTC.

This chain connects TRBV7-2 to TRBJ2-5, with 7 bases lining up with TRBD2. Germline CDR1 is SGHTA and CDR2 is FQGNSA. The CDR3 length is 13 residues. With 4 bases clipped from V and 11 bases from J, the junction kept 10 bases outside the gene matches. CDR3 in DNA: TGTGCCAGCAGCTCCCCTCTAGGAGCGGGGCAGTACTTC. Protein product: CASSSPLGAGQYF.

CDR3: CASSTRDRSPEKYF. The CDR3 DNA follows: TGTGCCAGCAGCACCCGGGACAGGTCCCCTGAGAAGTACTTC. The V call is TRBV21-1, the J call TRBJ2-7; the table calls TRBD1, which could not be checked here. TRBV21-1 is a recognized pseudogene. The CDR3 has 14 amino acids.

This clone showed up just a few times. The chain couples TRBV27 to TRBJ2-7; D is perhaps TRBD1 (6 bases). V was trimmed by 3 bases and J by 1 base, leaving 10 bases between them. CDR3 length: 14 amino acids. The germline V gene has CDR1 MNHEY and CDR2 SMNVEV (reference sequence). CDR3 DNA: TGTGCCAGCAGTTTTCTGGACAGATCCTACGAGCAGTACTTC. The encoded protein is CASSFLDRSYEQYF.

The V and J genes are TRBV7-2 and TRBJ2-1; D remains ambiguous. Germline lookup yields CDR1 SGHTA and CDR2 FQGNSA. V was cut by 1 base and J by 3 bases, with 7 bases left in between. The CDR3 length is 14 residues. In DNA form, the CDR3 reads TGTGCCAGCAGCTTAGAAGACTTCTACAATGAGCAGTTCTTC. This encodes CASSLEDFYNEQFF.

CDR3 DNA sequence: TGTGCCAGTAGTATGGGACAGGGAGTGGAAAAACTGTTTTTT. Its translation is CASSMGQGVEKLFF. The V and J genes are TRBV19 and TRBJ1-4; 9 bases align to TRBD1. CDR1 LNHDA and CDR2 SQIVND come from the germline V gene (reference sequence). This CDR3 has 14 amino acids. V lost 3 bases to trimming and J lost 8 bases; unmatched junction nucleotides: 4.

This chain joins TRBV14 and TRBJ2-7; a weak D match, TRBD2 (5 bases). V gave up 4 bases and J gave up 0 bases, with 10 bases separating them. The germline gives CDR1 SGHDN, CDR2 FVKESK. CDR3 size: 14 residues. CDR3 protein: CASSLTRGSYEQYF. The DNA of the CDR3 is TGTGCCAGCAGCCTAACCCGGGGCTCCTACGAGCAGTACTTC.